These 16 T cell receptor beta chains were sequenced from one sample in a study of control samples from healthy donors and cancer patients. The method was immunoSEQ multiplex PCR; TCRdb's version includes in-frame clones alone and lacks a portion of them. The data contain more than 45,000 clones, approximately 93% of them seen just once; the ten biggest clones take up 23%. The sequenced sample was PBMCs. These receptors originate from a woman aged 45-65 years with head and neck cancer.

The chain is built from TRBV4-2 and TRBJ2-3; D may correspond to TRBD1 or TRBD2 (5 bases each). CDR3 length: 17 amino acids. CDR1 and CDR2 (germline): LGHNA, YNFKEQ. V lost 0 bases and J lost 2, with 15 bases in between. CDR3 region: CASSQERAGANTDTQYF. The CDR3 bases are TGTGCCAGCAGCCAAGAGCGGGCCGGGGCGAACACAGATACGCAGTATTTT.

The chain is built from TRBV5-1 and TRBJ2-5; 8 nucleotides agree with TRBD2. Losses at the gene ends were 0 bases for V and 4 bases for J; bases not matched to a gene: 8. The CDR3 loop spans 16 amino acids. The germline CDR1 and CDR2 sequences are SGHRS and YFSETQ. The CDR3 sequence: CASSLGVAGLGETQYF. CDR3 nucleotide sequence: TGCGCCAGCAGCTTGGGGGTAGCGGGACTAGGAGAGACCCAGTACTTC.

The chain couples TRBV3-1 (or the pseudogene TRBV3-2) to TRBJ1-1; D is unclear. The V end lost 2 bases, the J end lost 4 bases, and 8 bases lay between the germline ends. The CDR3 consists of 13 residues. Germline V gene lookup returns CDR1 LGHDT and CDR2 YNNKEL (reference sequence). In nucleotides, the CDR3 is TGTGCCAGCAGCCAAAGGGTGACCACTGAAGCTTTCTTT. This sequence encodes CASSQRVTTEAFF.

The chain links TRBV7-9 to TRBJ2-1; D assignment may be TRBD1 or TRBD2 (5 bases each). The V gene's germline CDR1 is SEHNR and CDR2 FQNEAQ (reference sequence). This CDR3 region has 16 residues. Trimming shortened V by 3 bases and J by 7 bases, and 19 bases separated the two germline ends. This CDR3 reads CASSLVLPTGPNEQFF. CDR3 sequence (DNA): TGTGCCAGCAGCTTGGTGCTTCCCACGGGGCCGAATGAGCAGTTCTTC.

In DNA form, the CDR3 reads TGTGCCAGCAGCGTGGCGACTAGCGGGACCAATGAGCAGTTCTTC. As protein: CASSVATSGTNEQFF. The rearrangement links TRBV9 to TRBJ2-1, with 11 bases matching TRBD2. V was pared by 2 bases and J by 6 bases, with 4 bases of the junction left unmatched. The CDR3 contains 15 residues. Germline V gene data show CDR1 as SGDLS and CDR2 as YYNGEE.

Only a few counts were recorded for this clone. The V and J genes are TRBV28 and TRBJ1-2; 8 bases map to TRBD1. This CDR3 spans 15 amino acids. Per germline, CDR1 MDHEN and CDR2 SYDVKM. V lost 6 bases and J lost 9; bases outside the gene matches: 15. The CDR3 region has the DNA TGTGCCAGCAGCTTTTTCCATTCTGGACAGGGACGCTACACCTTC. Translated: CASSFFHSGQGRYTF.

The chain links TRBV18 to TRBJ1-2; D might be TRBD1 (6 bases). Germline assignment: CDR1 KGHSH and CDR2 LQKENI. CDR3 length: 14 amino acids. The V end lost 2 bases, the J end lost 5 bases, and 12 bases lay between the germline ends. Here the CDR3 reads CASSPGGGDYGYTF. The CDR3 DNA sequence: TGTGCCAGCTCACCAGGGGGCGGTGATTATGGCTACACCTTC.

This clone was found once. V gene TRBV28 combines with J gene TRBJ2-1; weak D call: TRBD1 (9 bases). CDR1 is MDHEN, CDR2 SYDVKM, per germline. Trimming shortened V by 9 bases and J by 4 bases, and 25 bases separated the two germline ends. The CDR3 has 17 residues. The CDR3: CASLGTGITGGYNEQFF. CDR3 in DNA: TGTGCCAGTCTCGGGACAGGGATAACGGGAGGGTACAATGAGCAGTTCTTC.

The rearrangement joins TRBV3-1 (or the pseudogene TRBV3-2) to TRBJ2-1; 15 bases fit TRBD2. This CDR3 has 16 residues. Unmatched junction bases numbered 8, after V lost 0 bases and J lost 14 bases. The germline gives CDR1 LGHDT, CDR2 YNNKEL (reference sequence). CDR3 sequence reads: CASSQDGGLAGGPEFF. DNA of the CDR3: TGTGCCAGCAGCCAAGACGGCGGACTAGCGGGAGGGCCGGAGTTCTTC.

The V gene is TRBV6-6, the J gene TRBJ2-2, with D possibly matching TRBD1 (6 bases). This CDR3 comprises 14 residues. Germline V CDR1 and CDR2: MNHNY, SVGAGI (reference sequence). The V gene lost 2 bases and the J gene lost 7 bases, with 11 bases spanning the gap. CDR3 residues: CASSYSGQFGELFF. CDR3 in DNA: TGTGCCAGCAGTTACAGCGGACAGTTCGGGGAGCTGTTTTTT.

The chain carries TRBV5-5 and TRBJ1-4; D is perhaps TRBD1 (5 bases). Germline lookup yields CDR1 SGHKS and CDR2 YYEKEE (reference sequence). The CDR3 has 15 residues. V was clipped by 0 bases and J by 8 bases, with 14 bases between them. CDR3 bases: TGTGCCAGCAGCTTGGAAGTGGGGGGATTAGAAAAACTGTTTTTT. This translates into CASSLEVGGLEKLFF.

The CDR3 loop is CASSETGGDEQFF. In DNA form, the CDR3 reads TGTGCCAGCAGTGAGACGGGGGGGGATGAGCAGTTCTTC. This chain joins TRBV7-2 and TRBJ2-1; TRBD2 matches at 8 bases. The J segment lost 8 bases and the V segment lost 6 bases, leaving 6 bases of the junction unmatched. Germline CDR1 reads SGHTA; CDR2 reads FQGNSA. This CDR3 region has 13 residues. Complete variable domain (other parts from reference TRBV7-2 and TRBJ2-1): GAGVSQSPSNKVTEKGKDVELRCDPISGHTALYWYRQSLGQGLEFLIYFQGNSAPDKSGLPSDRFSAERTGGSVSTLTIQRTQQEDSAVYLCASSETGGDEQFFGPGTRLTVL.

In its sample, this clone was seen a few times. The CDR3 DNA sequence: TGCAGTGCTTCCCCTAACTATGGCTACACCTTC. Protein sequence: CSASPNYGYTF. The V gene is TRBV20-1, the J gene TRBJ1-2; D is unresolved. Germline values: CDR1 DFQATT, CDR2 SNEGSKA (reference sequence). The CDR3 is 11 residues long. The ends were cut back, 5 bases at V and 0 bases at J, with 4 bases in the middle.

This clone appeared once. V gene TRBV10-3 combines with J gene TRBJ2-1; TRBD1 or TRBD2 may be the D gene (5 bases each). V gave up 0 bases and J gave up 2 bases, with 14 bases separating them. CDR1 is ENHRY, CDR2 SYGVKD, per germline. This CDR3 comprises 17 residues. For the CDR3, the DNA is TGTGCCATCAGTGAGTCGGACCCCCGAGGGGCCTACAATGAGCAGTTCTTC. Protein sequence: CAISESDPRGAYNEQFF.

The CDR3 DNA reads as TGTGCCAGCAGTGTAGGTTTGGGGCCCTACAATGAGCAGTTCTTC. This encodes CASSVGLGPYNEQFF. V and J are TRBV2 and TRBJ2-1; possibly TRBD1 for D (5 bases). Trimming pared 4 bases from V and 2 bases from J, leaving 12 bases between. The length of the CDR3 is 15 residues. CDR1 is SNHLY and CDR2 is FYNNEI in the germline V gene.

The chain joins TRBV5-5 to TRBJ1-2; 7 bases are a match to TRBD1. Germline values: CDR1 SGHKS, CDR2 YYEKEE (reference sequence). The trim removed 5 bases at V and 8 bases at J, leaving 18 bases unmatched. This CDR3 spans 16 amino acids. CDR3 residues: CASSFTGVLAVYGYTF. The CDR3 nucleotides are TGTGCCAGCAGTTTCACAGGGGTCTTGGCGGTGTACGGCTACACCTTC.